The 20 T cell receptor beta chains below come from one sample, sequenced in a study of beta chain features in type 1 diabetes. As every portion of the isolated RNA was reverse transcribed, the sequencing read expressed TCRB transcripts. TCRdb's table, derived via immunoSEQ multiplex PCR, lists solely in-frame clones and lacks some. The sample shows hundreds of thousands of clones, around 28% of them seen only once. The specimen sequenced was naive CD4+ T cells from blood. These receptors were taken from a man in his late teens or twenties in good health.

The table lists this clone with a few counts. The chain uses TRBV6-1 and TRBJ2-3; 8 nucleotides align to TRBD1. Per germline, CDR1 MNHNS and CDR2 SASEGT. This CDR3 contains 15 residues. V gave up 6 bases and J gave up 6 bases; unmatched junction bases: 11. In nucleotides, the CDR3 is TGTGCCAGCAGGGCCAACAGGGGGGAGTTGGATACGCAGTATTTT. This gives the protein CASRANRGELDTQYF.

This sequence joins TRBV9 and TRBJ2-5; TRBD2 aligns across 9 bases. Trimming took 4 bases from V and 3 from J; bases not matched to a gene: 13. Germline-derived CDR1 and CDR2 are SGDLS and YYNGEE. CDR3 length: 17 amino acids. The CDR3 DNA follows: TGTGCCAGCAGCTCCCGACTAGCGGTTGGGGGTAAAGAGACCCAGTACTTC. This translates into CASSSRLAVGGKETQYF. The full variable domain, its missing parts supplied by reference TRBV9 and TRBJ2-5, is DSGVTQTPKHLITATGQRVTLRCSPRSGDLSVYWYQQSLDQGLQFLIQYYNGEERAKGNILERFSAQQFPDLHSELNLSSLELGDSALYFCASSSRLAVGGKETQYFGPGTRLLVL.

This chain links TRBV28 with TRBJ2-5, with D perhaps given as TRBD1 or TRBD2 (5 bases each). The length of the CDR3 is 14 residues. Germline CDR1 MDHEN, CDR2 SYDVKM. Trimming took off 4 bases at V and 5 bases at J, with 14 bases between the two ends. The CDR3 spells CASSSGAFLETQYF. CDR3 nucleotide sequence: TGTGCCAGCAGTTCCGGGGCTTTCCTGGAGACCCAGTACTTC.

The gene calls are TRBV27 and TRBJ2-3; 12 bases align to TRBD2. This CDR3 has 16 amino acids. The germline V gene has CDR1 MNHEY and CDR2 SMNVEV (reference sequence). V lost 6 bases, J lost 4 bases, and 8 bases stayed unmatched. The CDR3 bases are TGTGCCAGCAGCTCGACTAGCGGGAGTAAAGCAGATACGCAGTATTTT. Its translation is CASSSTSGSKADTQYF.

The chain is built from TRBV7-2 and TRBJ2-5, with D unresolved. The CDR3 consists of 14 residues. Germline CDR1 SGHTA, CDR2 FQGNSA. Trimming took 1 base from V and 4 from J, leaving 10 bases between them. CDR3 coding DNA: TGTGCCAGCAGCTTAGTGGCGGTCCGAGAGACCCAGTACTTC. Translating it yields CASSLVAVRETQYF.

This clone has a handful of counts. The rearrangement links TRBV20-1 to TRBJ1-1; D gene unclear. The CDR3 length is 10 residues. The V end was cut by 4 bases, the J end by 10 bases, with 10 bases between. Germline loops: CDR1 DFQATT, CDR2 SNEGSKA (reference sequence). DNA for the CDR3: TGCAGTGCTAATCGTGTTGGAGCTTTCTTT. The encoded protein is CSANRVGAFF.

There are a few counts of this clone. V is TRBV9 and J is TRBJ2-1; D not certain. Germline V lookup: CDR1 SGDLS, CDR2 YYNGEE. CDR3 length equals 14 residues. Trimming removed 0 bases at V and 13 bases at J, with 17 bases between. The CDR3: CASSVGPPKTSQFF. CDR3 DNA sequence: TGTGCCAGCAGCGTAGGTCCTCCTAAGACGAGCCAGTTCTTC.

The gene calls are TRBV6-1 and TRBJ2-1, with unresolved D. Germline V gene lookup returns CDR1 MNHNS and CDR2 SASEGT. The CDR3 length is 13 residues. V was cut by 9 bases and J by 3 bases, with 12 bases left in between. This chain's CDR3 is CASTLGSYNEQFF. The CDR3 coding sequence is TGTGCCAGTACCCTGGGCAGCTACAATGAGCAGTTCTTC.

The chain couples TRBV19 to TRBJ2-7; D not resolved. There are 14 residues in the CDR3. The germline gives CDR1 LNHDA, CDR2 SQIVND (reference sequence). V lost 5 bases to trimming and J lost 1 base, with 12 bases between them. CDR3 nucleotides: TGTGCCAGTAGTTTTCGGACCGATTCCTACGAGCAGTACTTC. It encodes CASSFRTDSYEQYF.

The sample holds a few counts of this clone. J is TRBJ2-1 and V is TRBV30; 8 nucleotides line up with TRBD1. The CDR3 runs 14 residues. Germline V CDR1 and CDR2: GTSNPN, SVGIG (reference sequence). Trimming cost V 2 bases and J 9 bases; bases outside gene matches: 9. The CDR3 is CAWSLLTGAFEQFF. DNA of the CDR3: TGTGCCTGGAGTCTCTTGACAGGGGCGTTTGAGCAGTTCTTC.

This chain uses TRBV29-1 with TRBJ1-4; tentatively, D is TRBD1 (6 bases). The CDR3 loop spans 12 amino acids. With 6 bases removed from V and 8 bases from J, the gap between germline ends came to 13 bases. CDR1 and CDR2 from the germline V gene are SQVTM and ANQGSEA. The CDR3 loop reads CSVWGAGEKLFF. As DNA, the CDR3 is TGCAGCGTCTGGGGGGCTGGGGAAAAACTGTTTTTT.

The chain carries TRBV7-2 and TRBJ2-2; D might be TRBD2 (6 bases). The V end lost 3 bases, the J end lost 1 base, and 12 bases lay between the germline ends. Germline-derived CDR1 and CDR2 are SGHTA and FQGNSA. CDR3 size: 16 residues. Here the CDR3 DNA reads TGTGCCAGCAGCTTTAGCGGAGCCTTGAACACCGGGGAGCTGTTTTTT. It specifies CASSFSGALNTGELFF.

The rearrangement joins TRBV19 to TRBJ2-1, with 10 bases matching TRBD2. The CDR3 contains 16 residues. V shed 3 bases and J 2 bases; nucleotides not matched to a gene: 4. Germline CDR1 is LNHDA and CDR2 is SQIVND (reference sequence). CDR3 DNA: TGTGCCAGTAGTATCCTAGCGGGAGTGGCCTACAATGAGCAGTTCTTC. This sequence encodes CASSILAGVAYNEQFF.

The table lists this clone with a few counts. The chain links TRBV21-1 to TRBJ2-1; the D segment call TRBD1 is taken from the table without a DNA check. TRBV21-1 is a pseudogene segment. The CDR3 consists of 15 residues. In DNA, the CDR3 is TGTGCCAGCAGCAAACCCGGGACAGGCGACAATGAGCAGTTCTTC. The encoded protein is CASSKPGTGDNEQFF.

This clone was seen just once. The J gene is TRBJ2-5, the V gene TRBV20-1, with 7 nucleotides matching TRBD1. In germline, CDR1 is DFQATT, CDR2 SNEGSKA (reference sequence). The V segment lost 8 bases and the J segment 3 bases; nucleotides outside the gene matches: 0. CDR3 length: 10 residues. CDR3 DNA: TGCAGTACAGGGGAAGAGACCCAGTACTTC. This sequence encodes CSTGEETQYF.

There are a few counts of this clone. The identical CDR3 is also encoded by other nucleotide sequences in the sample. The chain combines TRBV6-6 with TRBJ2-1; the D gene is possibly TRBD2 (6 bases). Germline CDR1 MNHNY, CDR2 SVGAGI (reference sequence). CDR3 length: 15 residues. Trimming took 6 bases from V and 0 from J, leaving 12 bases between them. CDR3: CASRQGGSSYNEQFF. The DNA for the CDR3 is TGTGCCAGCAGGCAGGGAGGCAGCTCCTACAATGAGCAGTTCTTC.

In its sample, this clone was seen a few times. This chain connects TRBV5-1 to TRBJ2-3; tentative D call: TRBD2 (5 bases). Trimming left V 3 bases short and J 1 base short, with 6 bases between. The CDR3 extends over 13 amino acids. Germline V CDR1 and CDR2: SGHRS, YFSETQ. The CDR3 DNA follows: TGCGCCAGCAGCTGGACTGGCACAGATACGCAGTATTTT. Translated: CASSWTGTDTQYF.

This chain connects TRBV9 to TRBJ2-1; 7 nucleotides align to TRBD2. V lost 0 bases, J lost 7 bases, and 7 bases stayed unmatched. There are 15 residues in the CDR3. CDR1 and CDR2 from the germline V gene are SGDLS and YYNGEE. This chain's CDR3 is CASSVVGGSGNEQFF. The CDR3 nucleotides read TGTGCCAGCAGCGTAGTTGGCGGGAGTGGGAATGAGCAGTTCTTC.

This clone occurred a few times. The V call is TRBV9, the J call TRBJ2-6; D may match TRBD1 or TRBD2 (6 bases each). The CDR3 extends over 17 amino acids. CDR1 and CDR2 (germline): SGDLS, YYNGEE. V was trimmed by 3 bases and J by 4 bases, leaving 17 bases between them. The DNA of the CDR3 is TGTGCCAGCAGCGAGGGGAACGGGGGCCCCGGGGCCAACGTCCTGACTTTC. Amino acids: CASSEGNGGPGANVLTF.

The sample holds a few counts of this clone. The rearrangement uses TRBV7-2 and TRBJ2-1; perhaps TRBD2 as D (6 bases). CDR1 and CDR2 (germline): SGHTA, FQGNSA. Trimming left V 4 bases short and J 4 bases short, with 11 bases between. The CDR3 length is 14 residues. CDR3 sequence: CASSYAGYYNEQFF. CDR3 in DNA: TGTGCCAGCAGCTACGCGGGATATTACAATGAGCAGTTCTTC.